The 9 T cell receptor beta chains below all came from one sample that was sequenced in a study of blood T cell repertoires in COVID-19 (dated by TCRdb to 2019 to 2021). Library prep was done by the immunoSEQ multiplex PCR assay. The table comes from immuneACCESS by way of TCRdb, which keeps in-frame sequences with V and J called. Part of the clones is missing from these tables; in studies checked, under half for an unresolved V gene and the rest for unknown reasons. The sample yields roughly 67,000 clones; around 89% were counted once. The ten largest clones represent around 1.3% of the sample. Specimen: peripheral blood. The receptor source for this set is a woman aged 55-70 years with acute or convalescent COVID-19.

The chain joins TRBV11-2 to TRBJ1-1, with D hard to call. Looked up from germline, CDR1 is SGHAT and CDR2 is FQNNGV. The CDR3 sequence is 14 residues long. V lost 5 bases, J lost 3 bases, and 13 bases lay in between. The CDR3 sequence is CASSKTRFDTEAFF. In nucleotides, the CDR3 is TGTGCCAGCAGCAAGACAAGATTTGACACTGAAGCTTTCTTT.

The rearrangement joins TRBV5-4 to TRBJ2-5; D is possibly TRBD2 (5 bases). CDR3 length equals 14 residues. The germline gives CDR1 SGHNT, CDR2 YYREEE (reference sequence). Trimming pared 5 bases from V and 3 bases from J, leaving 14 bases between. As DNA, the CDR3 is TGTGCCAGCAGTTCATTAGCGCTCGAAGAGACCCAGTACTTC. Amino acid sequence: CASSSLALEETQYF.

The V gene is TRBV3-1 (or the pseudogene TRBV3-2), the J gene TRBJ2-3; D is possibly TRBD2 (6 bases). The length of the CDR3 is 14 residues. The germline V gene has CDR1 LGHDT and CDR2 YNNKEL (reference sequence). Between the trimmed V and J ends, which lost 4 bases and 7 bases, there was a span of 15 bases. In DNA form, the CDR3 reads TGTGCCAGCAGCCCGGGGCTAGCGTCAAATACGCAGTATTTT. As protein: CASSPGLASNTQYF.

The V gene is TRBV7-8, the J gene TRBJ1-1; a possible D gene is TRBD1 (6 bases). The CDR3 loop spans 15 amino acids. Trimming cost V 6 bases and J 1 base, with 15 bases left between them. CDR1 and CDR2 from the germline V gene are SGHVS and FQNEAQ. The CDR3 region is CASRETGKGNTEAFF. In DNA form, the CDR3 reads TGTGCCAGCAGGGAAACAGGGAAGGGGAACACTGAAGCTTTCTTT.

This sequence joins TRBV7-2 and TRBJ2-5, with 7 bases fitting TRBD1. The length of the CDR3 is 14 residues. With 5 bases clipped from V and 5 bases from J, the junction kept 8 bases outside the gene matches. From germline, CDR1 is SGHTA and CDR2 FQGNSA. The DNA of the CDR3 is TGTGCCAGCAGCATCCCAGAGGGGGCGGAGACCCAGTACTTC. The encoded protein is CASSIPEGAETQYF.

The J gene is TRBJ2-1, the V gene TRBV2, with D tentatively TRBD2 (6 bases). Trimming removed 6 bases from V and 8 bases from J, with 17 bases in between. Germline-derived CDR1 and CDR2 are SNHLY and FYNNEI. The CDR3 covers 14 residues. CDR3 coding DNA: TGTGCCAGCAGCATCAGCGGGTCGTTATATGAGCAGTTCTTC. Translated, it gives CASSISGSLYEQFF. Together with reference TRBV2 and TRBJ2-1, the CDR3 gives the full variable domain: EPEVTQTPSHQVTQMGQEVILRCVPISNHLYFYWYRQILGQKVEFLVSFYNNEISEKSEIFDDQFSVERPDGSNFTLKIRSTKLEDSAMYFCASSISGSLYEQFFGPGTRLTVL.

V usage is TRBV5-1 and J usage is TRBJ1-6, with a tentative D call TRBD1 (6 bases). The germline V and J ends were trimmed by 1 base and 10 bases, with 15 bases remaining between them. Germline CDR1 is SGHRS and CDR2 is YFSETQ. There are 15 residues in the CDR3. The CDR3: CASSLISPGESPLHF. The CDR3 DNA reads TGCGCCAGCAGCTTGATCTCCCCAGGGGAATCACCCCTCCACTTT. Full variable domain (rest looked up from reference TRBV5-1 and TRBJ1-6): KAGVTQTPRYLIKTRGQQVTLSCSPISGHRSVSWYQQTPGQGLQFLFEYFSETQRNKGNFPGRFSGRQFSNSRSEMNVSTLELGDSALYLCASSLISPGESPLHFGNGTRLTVT.

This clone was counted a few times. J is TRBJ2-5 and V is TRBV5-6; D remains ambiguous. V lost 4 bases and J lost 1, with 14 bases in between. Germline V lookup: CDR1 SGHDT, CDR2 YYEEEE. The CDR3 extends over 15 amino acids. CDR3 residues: CASSPPAYSQETQYF. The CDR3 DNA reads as TGTGCCAGCAGCCCCCCCGCTTACAGCCAAGAGACCCAGTACTTC.

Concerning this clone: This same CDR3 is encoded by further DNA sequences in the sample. The CDR3 DNA reads TGTGCCAGCAGCTTCGACAGGGGAGGCGGCTACACCTTC. Protein: CASSFDRGGGYTF. The chain combines TRBV7-2 with TRBJ1-2; TRBD1 agrees at 8 bases. V was pared by 3 bases and J by 8 bases, with 5 bases of the junction left unmatched. The CDR3 is made up of 13 amino acids. Germline loops: CDR1 SGHTA, CDR2 FQGNSA.